This T cell receptor beta chain is drawn from a study of blood T cell repertoires in COVID-19. As handled by the study authors: Quantification of nucleated cells was approximated via reference gene primer amplification. This table comes from immunoSEQ multiplex PCR, and its TCRdb copy is limited to in-frame clones, with some not included. That table is the source of V, J and clone size, and D and trimming were worked out from the DNA. Of 350,000 to 450,000 clones listed, 75% to 90% are singletons. The CDR3 runs to 14 residues. Trimming removed 6 bases from V and 5 bases from J; junction bases left unmatched: 7. CDR1 SNHLY and CDR2 FYNNEI come from the germline V gene.

This chain joins TRBV2 and TRBJ2-5, with TRBD1 identical over 9 bases. The receptor was derived from a woman aged 60-75 years with COVID-19, enrolled during active disease. Input material: peripheral blood. DNA for the CDR3: TGTGCCAGCAGGGCCGGGACAGGGTCTGAGACCCAGTACTTC. This translates into CASRAGTGSETQYF.